This TCR beta chain is drawn from a study of blood T cell repertoires in COVID-19. Profiling relied on immunoSEQ multiplex PCR, and the TCRdb table lists in-frame clones only, not all of them. Of 250,000 to 350,000 clones listed, approximately 89% are singletons. The CDR3 has 14 residues. Germline lookup yields CDR1 SGHKS and CDR2 YYEKEE (reference sequence). The ends were cut back, 1 base at V and 5 bases at J, with 12 bases in the middle. V gene TRBV5-5 combines with J gene TRBJ1-2; maybe TRBD1 (6 bases). Sequencing was carried out using peripheral blood. The TCR sequence derives from a woman between 55 and 75 years old with acute or convalescent COVID-19. The CDR3 region is CASSLTGLEYGYTF. As DNA, the CDR3 is TGTGCCAGCAGCTTGACAGGGCTTGAATATGGCTACACCTTC. Filled out from reference TRBV5-5 and TRBJ1-2, the complete variable domain reads DAGVTQSPTHLIKTRGQQVTLRCSPISGHKSVSWYQQVLGQGPQFIFQYYEKEERGRGNFPDRFSARQFPNYSSELNVNALLLGDSALYLCASSLTGLEYGYTFGSGTRLTVV.